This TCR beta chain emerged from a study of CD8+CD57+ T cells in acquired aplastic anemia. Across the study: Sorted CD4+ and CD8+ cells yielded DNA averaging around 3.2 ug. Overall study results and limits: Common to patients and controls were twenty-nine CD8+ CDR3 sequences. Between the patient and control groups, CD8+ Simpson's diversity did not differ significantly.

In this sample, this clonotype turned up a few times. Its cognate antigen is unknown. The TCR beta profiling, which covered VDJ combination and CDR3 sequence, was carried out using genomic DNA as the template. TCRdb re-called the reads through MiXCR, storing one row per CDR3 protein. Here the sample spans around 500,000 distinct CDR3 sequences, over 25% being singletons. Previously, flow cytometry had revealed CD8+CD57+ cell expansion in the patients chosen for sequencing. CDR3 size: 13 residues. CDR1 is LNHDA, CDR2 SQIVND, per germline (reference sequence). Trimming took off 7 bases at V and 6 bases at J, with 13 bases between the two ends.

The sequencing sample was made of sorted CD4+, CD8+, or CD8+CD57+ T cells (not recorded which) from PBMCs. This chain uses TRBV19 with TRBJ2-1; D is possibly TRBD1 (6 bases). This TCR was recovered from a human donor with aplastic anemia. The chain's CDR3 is CASNPTGINEQFF. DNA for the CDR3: TGTGCCAGTAACCCTACAGGGATCAATGAGCAGTTCTTC. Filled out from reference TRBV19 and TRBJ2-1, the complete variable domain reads DGGITQSPKYLFRKEGQNVTLSCEQNLNHDAMYWYRQDPGQGLRLIYYSQIVNDFQKGDIAEGYSVSREKKESFPLTVTSAQKNPTAFYLCASNPTGINEQFFGPGTRLTVL.